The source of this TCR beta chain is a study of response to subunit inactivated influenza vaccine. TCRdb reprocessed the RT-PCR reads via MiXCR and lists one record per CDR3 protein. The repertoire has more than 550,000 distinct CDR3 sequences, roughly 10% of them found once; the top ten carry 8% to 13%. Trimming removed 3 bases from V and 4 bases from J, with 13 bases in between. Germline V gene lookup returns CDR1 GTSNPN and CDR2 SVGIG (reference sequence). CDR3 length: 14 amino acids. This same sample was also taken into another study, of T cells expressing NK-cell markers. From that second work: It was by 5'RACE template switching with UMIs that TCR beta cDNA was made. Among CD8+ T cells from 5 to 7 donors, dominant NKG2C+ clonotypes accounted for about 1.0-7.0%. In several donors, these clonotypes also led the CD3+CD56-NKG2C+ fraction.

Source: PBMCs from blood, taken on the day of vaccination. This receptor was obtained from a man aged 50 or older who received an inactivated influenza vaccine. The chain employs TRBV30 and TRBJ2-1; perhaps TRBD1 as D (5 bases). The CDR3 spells CAWRVGVGYNEQFF. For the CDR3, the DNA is TGTGCCTGGAGGGTAGGGGTAGGGTACAATGAGCAGTTCTTC.